These 18 T cell receptor beta chains were all obtained from the same sample, sequenced in a study of neurological immune-mediated disorders. TCRdb reanalysed the 5' RACE reads using MiXCR and keeps one entry per CDR3 protein. The top ten hold approximately 10% of the sample, which has about 45,000 distinct CDR3 sequences, 13% seen once. Described time point: longitudinal time-point 3. The sequencing input was PBMCs. The receptor source for this set is a man aged 30 to 39 in good health.

This clonotype showed up many times. The chain combines TRBV27 with TRBJ2-2, with unresolved D. This CDR3 comprises 17 residues. V was shortened by 4 bases and J by 0 bases, with 15 bases between the two germline ends. CDR1 is MNHEY and CDR2 is SMNVEV in the germline V gene (reference sequence). The CDR3 loop reads CASSSLLGDANTGELFF. CDR3 nucleotides: TGTGCCAGCAGTTCCCTCCTGGGCGACGCGAACACCGGGGAGCTGTTTTTT.

Ten or more counts support this clonotype. The J gene is TRBJ2-3, the V gene TRBV2, with D perhaps matching TRBD2 (5 bases). Germline assignment: CDR1 SNHLY and CDR2 FYNNEI. V gave up 6 bases and J gave up 0 bases, with 19 bases separating them. This CDR3 comprises 17 residues. The DNA of the CDR3 is TGTGCCAGCAGCGGGGTCCCTATACATTACAGCACAGATACGCAGTATTTT. Its translation: CASSGVPIHYSTDTQYF.

This clonotype appeared many times. The chain links TRBV20-1 to TRBJ2-3, with a tentative D call TRBD1 (6 bases). The CDR3 is 13 residues long. From germline, CDR1 is DFQATT and CDR2 SNEGSKA (reference sequence). Trimming removed 6 bases from V and 8 bases from J, with 18 bases in between. The CDR3 DNA sequence: TGCAGTGCCCCTTTCGGAGTAGGGGGTACGCAGTATTTT. This codes for CSAPFGVGGTQYF.

A single count supports this clonotype. The V call is TRBV28, the J call TRBJ2-7; 12 bases are a match to TRBD1. The trim removed 5 bases at V and 2 bases at J, leaving 7 bases unmatched. The CDR3 loop spans 16 amino acids. Germline V gene sequence: CDR1 MDHEN, CDR2 SYDVKM. The CDR3 loop reads CASSPPGTGGPYEQYF. The CDR3, as DNA: TGTGCCAGCAGTCCCCCAGGGACAGGGGGCCCCTACGAGCAGTACTTC.

In its sample, this clonotype was seen many times. The chain joins TRBV29-1 to TRBJ2-5, with 7 bases lining up with TRBD2. The ends lost 3 bases at V and 2 bases at J; junction bases unmatched: 3. This CDR3 is 13 amino acids long. Germline V CDR1 and CDR2: SQVTM, ANQGSEA. The CDR3 sequence: CSVERERQETQYF. In nucleotides, the CDR3 is TGCAGCGTTGAGCGGGAGCGGCAAGAGACCCAGTACTTC.

This clonotype was observed many times. CDR3 nucleotides: TGCGCCAGCAGCTTGGCCGAGACTAGCGGGAGCGGTGTTGATGAGCAGTTCTTC. It encodes CASSLAETSGSGVDEQFF. J is TRBJ2-1 and V is TRBV5-1; 12 positions match TRBD2. This CDR3 has 18 amino acids. CDR1 is SGHRS and CDR2 is YFSETQ in the germline V gene. Trimming at V came to 0 bases and at J to 8 bases, leaving 12 bases not matched to a gene. The variable domain in full, with the rest retrieved from reference TRBV5-1 and TRBJ2-1, is KAGVTQTPRYLIKTRGQQVTLSCSPISGHRSVSWYQQTPGQGLQFLFEYFSETQRNKGNFPGRFSGRQFSNSRSEMNVSTLELGDSALYLCASSLAETSGSGVDEQFFGPGTRLTVL.

This clonotype has ten or more counts. The V call is TRBV3-1, the J call TRBJ2-6; possible D gene TRBD1, 5 bases. The V end was cut by 3 bases, the J end by 5 bases, with 14 bases between. CDR1 is LGHDT, CDR2 YNNKEL, per germline (reference sequence). The CDR3 is made up of 16 amino acids. CDR3 coding DNA: TGTGCCAGCAGCCAGAGTCAGGGATCGTGGGCCAACGTCCTGACTTTC. Encoded protein: CASSQSQGSWANVLTF.

This clonotype occurred many times. The chain joins TRBV20-1 to TRBJ1-6; D not resolved. CDR1 and CDR2 from the germline V gene are DFQATT and SNEGSKA (reference sequence). Trimming shortened V by 3 bases and J by 6 bases, and 9 bases separated the two germline ends. The CDR3 has 13 residues. The CDR3 sequence: CSASPAPNSPLHF. CDR3 sequence (DNA): TGCAGTGCTAGTCCCGCCCCTAATTCACCCCTCCACTTT.

This clonotype showed up many times. This chain links TRBV25-1 with TRBJ2-1; TRBD2 aligns across 9 bases. The CDR3 has 20 residues. V lost 5 bases, J lost 4 bases, and 21 bases stayed unmatched. Germline loops: CDR1 MGHDK, CDR2 SYGVNS. This chain's CDR3 is CASSPLRGSGRYGGYNEQFF. The CDR3 DNA follows: TGTGCCAGCAGTCCCCTAAGGGGTAGCGGGAGATATGGTGGGTACAATGAGCAGTTCTTC.

There are many counts of this clonotype. The gene calls are TRBV27 and TRBJ2-7, with D possibly called TRBD1 or TRBD2 (5 bases each). The CDR3 has 14 residues. With 6 bases removed from V and 2 bases from J, the gap between germline ends came to 14 bases. Per the germline V gene, CDR1 is MNHEY and CDR2 is SMNVEV (reference sequence). The CDR3 protein is CASSRDRIPYEQYF. The CDR3 DNA reads TGTGCCAGCAGCCGGGACCGCATTCCCTACGAGCAGTACTTC.

This clonotype was recorded many times. The chain uses TRBV6-1 and TRBJ1-1; 7 bases agree with TRBD1. The junction had 2 bases not matched to a gene; V was cut back by 5 bases and J by 2 bases. This CDR3 is 13 amino acids long. Germline V gene lookup returns CDR1 MNHNS and CDR2 SASEGT. CDR3 bases: TGTGCCAGCAGTTGGGACAGCAACACTGAAGCTTTCTTT. This encodes CASSWDSNTEAFF.

A note on this clonotype: This clone may be a read error of a much larger clone one base away. CDR3 sequence (DNA): TGCACCAGCAGCTTGGTTCCGACAGGGGAGAGTGCTGAAGCTTTCTTT. This gives the protein CTSSLVPTGESAEAFF. The chain is built from TRBV5-1 and TRBJ1-1, with 8 bases identical to TRBD1. The CDR3 runs to 16 residues. In germline, CDR1 is SGHRS, CDR2 YFSETQ.

This clonotype was picked up many times. The chain recombines TRBV18 with TRBJ2-7, with D possibly matching TRBD1 (6 bases). Germline CDR1 reads KGHSH; CDR2 reads LQKENI. CDR3 size: 16 residues. Trimming left V 3 bases short and J 1 base short, with 16 bases between. The CDR3: CASSPLQGSVSYEQYF. CDR3 nucleotide sequence: TGTGCCAGCTCACCCCTACAGGGTAGCGTTTCCTACGAGCAGTACTTC.

V gene TRBV2 combines with J gene TRBJ2-7; D gene unclear. The CDR3 extends over 12 amino acids. CDR1 and CDR2 from the germline V gene are SNHLY and FYNNEI. V lost 4 bases and J 1 base, leaving 5 bases between the germline ends. The CDR3 bases are TGTGCCAGCAGTGGATTTTCCTACGAGCAGTACTTC. Residues: CASSGFSYEQYF. Looking up the rest from reference TRBV2 and TRBJ2-7 gives the full variable domain: EPEVTQTPSHQVTQMGQEVILRCVPISNHLYFYWYRQILGQKVEFLVSFYNNEISEKSEIFDDQFSVERPDGSNFTLKIRSTKLEDSAMYFCASSGFSYEQYFGPGTRLTVT.

This clonotype was found many times. The gene calls are TRBV29-1 and TRBJ2-1; tentative D call: TRBD2 (5 bases). Germline CDR1 is SQVTM and CDR2 is ANQGSEA. With 3 bases removed from V and 1 base from J, the gap between germline ends came to 16 bases. The length of the CDR3 is 16 residues. Here the CDR3 reads CSVEALGGGSYNEQFF. The CDR3 DNA sequence: TGCAGCGTTGAGGCCTTGGGCGGAGGTTCCTACAATGAGCAGTTCTTC.

This clonotype appeared many times. The chain joins TRBV7-6 to TRBJ1-3; perhaps TRBD1 as D (6 bases). CDR3 length: 16 amino acids. V lost 4 bases, J lost 0 bases, and 13 bases lay in between. Germline V CDR1 and CDR2: SGHVS, FNYEAQ. The CDR3 nucleotides are TGTGCCAGCAGCTCAGTAACAGGGAGCTCTGGAAACACCATATATTTT. This sequence encodes CASSSVTGSSGNTIYF.

This clonotype was seen repeatedly, ten times or more. The chain recombines TRBV20-1 with TRBJ1-2; the D gene is possibly TRBD1 (6 bases). Per the germline V gene, CDR1 is DFQATT and CDR2 is SNEGSKA (reference sequence). V lost 3 bases and J 1 base, leaving 15 bases between the germline ends. The length of the CDR3 is 15 residues. Here the CDR3 reads CSASPRQAINYGYTF. The CDR3, as DNA: TGCAGTGCTAGCCCCCGACAGGCCATTAACTATGGCTACACCTTC.

This clonotype appeared many times. The chain combines TRBV7-9 with TRBJ2-5, with 12 bases identical to TRBD2. Looked up from germline, CDR1 is SEHNR and CDR2 is FQNEAQ (reference sequence). Trimming took 4 bases from V and 4 from J; bases not matched to a gene: 4. The CDR3 is made up of 15 amino acids. The CDR3 spells CASSSLAGGRETQYF. The CDR3 DNA sequence: TGTGCCAGCAGCTCCCTAGCGGGAGGGCGAGAGACCCAGTACTTC.